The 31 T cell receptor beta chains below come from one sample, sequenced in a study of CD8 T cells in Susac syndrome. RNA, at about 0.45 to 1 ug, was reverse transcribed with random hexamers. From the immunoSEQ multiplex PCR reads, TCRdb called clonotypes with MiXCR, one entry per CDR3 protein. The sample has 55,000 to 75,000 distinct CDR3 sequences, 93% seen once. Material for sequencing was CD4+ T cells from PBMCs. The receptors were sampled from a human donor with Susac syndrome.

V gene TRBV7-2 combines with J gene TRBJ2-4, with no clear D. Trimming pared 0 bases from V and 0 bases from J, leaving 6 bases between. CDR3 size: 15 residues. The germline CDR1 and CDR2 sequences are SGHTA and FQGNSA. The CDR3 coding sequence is TGTGCCAGCAGCTTAGCAGGGTCAGCCAAAAACATTCAGTACTTC. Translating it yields CASSLAGSAKNIQYF.

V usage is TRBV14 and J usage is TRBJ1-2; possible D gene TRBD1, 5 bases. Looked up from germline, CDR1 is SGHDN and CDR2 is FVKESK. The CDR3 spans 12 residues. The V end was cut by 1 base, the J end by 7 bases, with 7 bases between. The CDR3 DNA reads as TGTGCCAGCAGCCAAGCCAGGGTTGGCTACACCTTC. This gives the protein CASSQARVGYTF.

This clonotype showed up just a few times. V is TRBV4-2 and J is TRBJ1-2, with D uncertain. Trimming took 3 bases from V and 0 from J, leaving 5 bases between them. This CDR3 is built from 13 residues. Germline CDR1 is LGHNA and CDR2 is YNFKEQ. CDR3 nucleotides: TGTGCCAGCAGCCACTCGACTAACTATGGCTACACCTTC. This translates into CASSHSTNYGYTF.

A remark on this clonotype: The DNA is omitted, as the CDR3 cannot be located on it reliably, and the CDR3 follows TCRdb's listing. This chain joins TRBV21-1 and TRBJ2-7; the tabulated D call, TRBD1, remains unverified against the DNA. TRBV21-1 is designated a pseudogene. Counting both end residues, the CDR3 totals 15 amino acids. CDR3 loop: CASSKVGTGTYEQYF.

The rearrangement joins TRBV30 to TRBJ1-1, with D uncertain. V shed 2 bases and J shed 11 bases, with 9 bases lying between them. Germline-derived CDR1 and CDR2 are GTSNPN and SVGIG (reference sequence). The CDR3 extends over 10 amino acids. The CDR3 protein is CAWSLLEAFF. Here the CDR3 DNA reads TGTGCCTGGAGTTTATTAGAGGCTTTCTTT. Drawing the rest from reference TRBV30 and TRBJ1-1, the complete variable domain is SQTIHQWPATLVQPVGSPLSLECTVEGTSNPNLYWYRQAAGRGLQLLFYSVGIGQISSEVPQNLSASRPQDRQFILSSKKLLLSDSGFYLCAWSLLEAFFGQGTRLTVV.

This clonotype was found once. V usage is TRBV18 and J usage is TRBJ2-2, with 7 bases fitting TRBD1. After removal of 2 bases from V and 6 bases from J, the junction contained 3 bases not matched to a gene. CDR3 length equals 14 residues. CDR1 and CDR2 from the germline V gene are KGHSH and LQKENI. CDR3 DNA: TGTGCCAGCTCACCAAACCAGGGGGCCGGGGAGCTGTTTTTT. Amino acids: CASSPNQGAGELFF.

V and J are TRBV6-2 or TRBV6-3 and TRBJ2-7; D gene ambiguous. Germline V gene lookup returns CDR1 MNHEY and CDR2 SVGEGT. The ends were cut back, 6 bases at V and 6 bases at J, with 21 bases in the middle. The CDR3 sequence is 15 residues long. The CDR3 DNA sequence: TGTGCCAGCAGATCAACTCATGAGTCCTTCCGCGAGCAGTACTTC. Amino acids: CASRSTHESFREQYF.

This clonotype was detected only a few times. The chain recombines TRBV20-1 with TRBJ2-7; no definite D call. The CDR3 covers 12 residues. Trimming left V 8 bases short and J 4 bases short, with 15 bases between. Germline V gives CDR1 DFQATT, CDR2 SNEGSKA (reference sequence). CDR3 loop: CSPVLSVYEQYF. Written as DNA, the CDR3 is TGCAGTCCAGTTCTATCGGTATACGAGCAGTACTTC.

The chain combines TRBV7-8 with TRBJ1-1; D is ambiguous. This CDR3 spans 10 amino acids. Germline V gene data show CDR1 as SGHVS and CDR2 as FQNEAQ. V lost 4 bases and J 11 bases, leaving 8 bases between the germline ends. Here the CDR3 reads CASSSRTAFF. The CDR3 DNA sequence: TGTGCCAGCAGCTCGCGTACGGCTTTCTTT.

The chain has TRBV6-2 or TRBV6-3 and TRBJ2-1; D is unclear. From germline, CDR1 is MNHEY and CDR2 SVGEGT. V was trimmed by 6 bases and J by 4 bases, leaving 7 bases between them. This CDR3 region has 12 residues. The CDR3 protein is CASREAYNEQFF. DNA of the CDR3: TGTGCCAGCAGAGAGGCTTACAATGAGCAGTTCTTC.

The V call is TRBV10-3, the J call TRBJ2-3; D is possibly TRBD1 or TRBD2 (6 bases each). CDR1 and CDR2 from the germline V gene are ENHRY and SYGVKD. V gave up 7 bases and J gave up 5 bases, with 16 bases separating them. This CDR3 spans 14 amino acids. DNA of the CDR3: TGTGCCATCAAAGGGACTGGGGGGCAAGATACGCAGTATTTT. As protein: CAIKGTGGQDTQYF.

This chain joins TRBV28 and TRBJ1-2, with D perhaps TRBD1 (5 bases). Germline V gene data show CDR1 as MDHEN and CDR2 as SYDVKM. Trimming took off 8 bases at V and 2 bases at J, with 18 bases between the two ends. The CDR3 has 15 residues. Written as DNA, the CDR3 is TGTGCCAGCTTCTGGCAGGGCCCGTTAAACTATGGCTACACCTTC. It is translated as CASFWQGPLNYGYTF.

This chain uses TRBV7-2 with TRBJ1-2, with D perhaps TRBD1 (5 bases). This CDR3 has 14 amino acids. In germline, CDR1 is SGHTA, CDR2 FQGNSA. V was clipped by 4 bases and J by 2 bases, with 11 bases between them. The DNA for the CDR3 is TGTGCCAGCAGCTCGGGGGGAATCAACTATGGCTACACCTTC. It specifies CASSSGGINYGYTF. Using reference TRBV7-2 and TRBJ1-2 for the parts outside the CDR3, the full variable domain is GAGVSQSPSNKVTEKGKDVELRCDPISGHTALYWYRQSLGQGLEFLIYFQGNSAPDKSGLPSDRFSAERTGGSVSTLTIQRTQQEDSAVYLCASSSGGINYGYTFGSGTRLTVV.

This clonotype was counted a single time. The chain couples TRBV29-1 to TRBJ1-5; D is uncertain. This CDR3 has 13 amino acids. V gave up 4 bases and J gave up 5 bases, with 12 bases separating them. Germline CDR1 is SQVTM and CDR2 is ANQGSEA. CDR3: CSVGSSTDQPQHF. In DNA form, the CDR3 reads TGCAGCGTTGGATCGTCCACCGATCAGCCCCAGCATTTT.

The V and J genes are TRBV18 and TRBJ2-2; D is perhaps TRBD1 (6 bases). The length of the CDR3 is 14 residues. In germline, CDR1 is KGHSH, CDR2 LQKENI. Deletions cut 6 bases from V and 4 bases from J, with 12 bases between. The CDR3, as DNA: TGTGCCAGCTCCGCGGACAGTCTCACCGGGGAGCTGTTTTTT. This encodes CASSADSLTGELFF.

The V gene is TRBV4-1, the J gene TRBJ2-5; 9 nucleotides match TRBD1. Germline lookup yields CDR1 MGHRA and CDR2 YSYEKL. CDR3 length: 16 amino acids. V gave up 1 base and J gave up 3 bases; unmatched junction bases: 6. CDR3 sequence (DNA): TGCGCCAGCAGCCAAGGGGGGACAGGGCGTAAAGAGACCCAGTACTTC. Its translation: CASSQGGTGRKETQYF.

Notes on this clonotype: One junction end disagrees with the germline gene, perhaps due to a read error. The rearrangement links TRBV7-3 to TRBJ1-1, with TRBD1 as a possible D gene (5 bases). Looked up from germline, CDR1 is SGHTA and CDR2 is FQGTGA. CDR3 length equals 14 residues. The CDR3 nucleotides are TGTGCCAGCAGCGTAACCTCAGGGTTGACTGAAGCTTTCTTT. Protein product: CASSVTSGLTEAFF.

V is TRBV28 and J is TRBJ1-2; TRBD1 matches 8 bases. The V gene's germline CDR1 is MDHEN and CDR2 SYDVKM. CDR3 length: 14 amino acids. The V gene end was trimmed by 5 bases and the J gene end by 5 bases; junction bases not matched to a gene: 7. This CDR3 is CASSLQGGFYGYTF. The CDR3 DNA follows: TGTGCCAGCAGTCTACAGGGGGGATTTTATGGCTACACCTTC.

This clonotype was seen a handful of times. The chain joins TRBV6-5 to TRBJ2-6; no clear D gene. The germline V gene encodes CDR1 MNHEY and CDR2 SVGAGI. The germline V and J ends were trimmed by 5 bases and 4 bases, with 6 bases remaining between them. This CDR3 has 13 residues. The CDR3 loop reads CASSRSGANVLTF. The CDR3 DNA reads TGTGCCAGCAGTCGATCCGGGGCCAACGTCCTGACTTTC.

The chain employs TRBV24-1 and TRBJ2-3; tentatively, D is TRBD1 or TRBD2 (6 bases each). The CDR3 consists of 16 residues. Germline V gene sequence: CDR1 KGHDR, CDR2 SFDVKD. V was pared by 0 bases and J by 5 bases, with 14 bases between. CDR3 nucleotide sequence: TGTGCCACCAGTGATTTGCCCGAAGAGGGGGGAGATACGCAGTATTTT. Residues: CATSDLPEEGGDTQYF.

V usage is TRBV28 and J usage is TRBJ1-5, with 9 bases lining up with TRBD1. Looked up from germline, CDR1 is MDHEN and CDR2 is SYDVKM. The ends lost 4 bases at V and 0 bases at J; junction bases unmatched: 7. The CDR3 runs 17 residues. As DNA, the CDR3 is TGTGCCAGCAGTTCACTGGACAGGGGCGCTAGCAATCAGCCCCAGCATTTT. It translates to CASSSLDRGASNQPQHF.

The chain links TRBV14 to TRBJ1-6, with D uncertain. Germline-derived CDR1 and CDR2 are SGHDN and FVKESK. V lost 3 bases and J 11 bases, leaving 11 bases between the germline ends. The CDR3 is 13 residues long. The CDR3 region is CASSHLPRPPLHF. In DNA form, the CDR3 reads TGTGCCAGCAGCCACCTTCCTAGGCCACCCCTCCACTTT.

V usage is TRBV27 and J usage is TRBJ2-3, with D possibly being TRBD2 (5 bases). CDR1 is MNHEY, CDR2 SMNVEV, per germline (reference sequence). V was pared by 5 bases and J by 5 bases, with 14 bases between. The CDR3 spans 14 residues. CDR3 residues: CASSPLVARDTQYF. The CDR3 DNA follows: TGTGCCAGCAGTCCACTAGTGGCACGAGATACGCAGTATTTT.

The CDR3 DNA reads as TGTGCCAGTGCGTGGGCCGAAGGGGATGGCTACACCTTC. This codes for CASAWAEGDGYTF. The chain has TRBV7-3 and TRBJ1-2; a weak D match, TRBD1 (5 bases). CDR1 is SGHTA and CDR2 is FQGTGA in the germline V gene. This CDR3 is 13 amino acids long. The ends were cut back, 9 bases at V and 6 bases at J, with 17 bases in the middle.

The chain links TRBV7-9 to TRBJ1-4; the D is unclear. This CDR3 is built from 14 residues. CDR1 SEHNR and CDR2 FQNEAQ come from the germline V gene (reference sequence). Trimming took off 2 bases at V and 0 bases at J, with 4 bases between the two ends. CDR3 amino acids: CASSLQATNEKLFF. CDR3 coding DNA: TGTGCCAGCAGCTTACAGGCAACTAATGAAAAACTGTTTTTT. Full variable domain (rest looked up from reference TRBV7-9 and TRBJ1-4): DTGVSQNPRHKITKRGQNVTFRCDPISEHNRLYWYRQTLGQGPEFLTYFQNEAQLEKSRLLSDRFSAERPKGSFSTLEIQRTEQGDSAMYLCASSLQATNEKLFFGSGTQLSVL.

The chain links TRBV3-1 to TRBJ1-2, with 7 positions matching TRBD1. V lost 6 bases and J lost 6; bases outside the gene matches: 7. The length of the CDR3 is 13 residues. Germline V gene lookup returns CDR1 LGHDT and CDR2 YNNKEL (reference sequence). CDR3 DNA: TGTGCCAGCAGGTCTACAGGGGTGCATGGCTACACCTTC. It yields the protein CASRSTGVHGYTF. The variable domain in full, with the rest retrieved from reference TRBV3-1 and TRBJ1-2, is DTAVSQTPKYLVTQMGNDKSIKCEQNLGHDTMYWYKQDSKKFLKIMFSYNNKELIINETVPNRFSPKSPDKAHLNLHINSLELGDSAVYFCASRSTGVHGYTFGSGTRLTVV.

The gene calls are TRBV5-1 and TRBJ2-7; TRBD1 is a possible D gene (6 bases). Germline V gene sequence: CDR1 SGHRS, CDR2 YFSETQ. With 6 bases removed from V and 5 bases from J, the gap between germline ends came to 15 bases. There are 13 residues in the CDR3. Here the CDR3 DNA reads TGCGCCAGCAACAACTACAGGGACGACGAGCAGTACTTC. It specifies CASNNYRDDEQYF.

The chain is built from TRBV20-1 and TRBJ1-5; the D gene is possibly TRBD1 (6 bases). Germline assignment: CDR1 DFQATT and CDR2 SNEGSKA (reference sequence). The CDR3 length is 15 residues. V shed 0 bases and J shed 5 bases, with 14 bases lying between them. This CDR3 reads CSARDWLRGDQPQHF. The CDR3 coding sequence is TGCAGTGCTAGAGATTGGTTAAGGGGGGATCAGCCCCAGCATTTT.

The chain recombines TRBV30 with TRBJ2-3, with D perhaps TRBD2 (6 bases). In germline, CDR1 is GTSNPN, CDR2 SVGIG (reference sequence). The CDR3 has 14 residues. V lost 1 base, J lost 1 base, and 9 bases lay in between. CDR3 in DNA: TGTGCCTGGAGTGGCGGGACTGGCACAGATACGCAGTATTTT. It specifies CAWSGGTGTDTQYF.

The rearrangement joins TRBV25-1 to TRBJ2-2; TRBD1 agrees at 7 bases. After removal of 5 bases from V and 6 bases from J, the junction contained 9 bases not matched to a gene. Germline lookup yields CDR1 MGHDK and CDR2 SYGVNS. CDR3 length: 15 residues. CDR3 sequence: CASSLTGVRAGELFF. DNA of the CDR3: TGTGCCAGCAGTTTAACAGGGGTTAGGGCCGGGGAGCTGTTTTTT.

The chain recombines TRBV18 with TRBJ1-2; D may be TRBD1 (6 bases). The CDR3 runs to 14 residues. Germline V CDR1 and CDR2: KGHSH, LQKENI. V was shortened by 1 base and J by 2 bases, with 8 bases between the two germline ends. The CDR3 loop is CASSPQGVNYGYTF. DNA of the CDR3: TGTGCCAGCTCACCACAGGGGGTGAACTATGGCTACACCTTC.